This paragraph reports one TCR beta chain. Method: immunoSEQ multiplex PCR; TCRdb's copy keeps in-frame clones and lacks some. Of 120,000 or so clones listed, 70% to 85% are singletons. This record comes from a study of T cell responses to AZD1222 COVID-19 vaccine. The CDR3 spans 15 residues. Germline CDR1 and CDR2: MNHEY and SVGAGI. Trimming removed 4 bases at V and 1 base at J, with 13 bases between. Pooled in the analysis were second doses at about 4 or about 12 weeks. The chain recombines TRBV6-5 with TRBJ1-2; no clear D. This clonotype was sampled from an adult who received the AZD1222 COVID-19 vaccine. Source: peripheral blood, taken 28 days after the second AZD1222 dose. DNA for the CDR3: TGTGCCAGCAGTTTAAGACCGATGAATAACTATGGCTACACCTTC. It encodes CASSLRPMNNYGYTF.